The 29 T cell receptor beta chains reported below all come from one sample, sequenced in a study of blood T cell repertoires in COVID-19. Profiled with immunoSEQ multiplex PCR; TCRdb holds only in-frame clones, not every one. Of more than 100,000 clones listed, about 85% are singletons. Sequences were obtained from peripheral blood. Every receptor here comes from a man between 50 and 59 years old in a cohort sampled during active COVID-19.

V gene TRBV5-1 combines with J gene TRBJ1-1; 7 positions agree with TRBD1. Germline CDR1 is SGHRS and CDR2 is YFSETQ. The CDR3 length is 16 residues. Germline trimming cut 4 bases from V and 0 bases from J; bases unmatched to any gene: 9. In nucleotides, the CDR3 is TGCGCCAGCAGCCCCCAGGCAGGGGGGATGAACACTGAAGCTTTCTTT. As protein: CASSPQAGGMNTEAFF.

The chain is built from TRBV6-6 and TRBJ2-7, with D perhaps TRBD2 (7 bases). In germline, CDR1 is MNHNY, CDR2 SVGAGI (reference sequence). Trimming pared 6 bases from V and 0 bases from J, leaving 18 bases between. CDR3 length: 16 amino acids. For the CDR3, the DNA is TGTGCCAGCAGAAAGTCCGCGGGGGCCACCTCCTACGAGCAGTACGTC. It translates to CASRKSAGATSYEQYV.

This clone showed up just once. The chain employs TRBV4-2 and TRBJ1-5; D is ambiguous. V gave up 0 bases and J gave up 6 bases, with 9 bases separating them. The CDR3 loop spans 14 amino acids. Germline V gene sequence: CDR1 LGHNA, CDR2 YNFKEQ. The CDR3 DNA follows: TGTGCCAGCAGCCAAGACAGGCTGATTCAGCCCCAGCATTTT. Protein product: CASSQDRLIQPQHF.

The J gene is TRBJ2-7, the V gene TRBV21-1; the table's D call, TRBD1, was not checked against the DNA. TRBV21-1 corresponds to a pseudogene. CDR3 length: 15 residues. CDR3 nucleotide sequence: TGTGCCAGCAGCAAGGGGACAGGGGGCTGCTACGAGCAGTACTTC. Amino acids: CASSKGTGGCYEQYF.

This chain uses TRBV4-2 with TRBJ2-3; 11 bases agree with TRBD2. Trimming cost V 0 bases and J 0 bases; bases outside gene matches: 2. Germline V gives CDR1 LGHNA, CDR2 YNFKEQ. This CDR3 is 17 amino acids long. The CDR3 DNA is TGTGCCAGCAGCCAAGAGGGACTAGCGGTTAGCACAGATACGCAGTATTTT. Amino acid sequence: CASSQEGLAVSTDTQYF.

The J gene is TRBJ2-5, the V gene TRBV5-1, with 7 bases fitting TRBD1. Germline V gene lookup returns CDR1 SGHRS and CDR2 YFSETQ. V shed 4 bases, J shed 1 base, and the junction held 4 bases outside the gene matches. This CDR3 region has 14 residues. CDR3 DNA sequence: TGCGCCAGCAGCCCACAGGGGAGCCAAGAGACCCAGTACTTC. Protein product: CASSPQGSQETQYF.

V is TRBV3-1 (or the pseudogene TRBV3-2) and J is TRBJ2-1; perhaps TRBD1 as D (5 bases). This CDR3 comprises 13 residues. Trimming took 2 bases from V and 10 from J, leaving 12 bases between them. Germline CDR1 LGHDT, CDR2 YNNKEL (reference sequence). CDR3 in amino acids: CASSQTGVLEQFF. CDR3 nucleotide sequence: TGTGCCAGCAGCCAAACAGGTGTTCTGGAGCAGTTCTTC.

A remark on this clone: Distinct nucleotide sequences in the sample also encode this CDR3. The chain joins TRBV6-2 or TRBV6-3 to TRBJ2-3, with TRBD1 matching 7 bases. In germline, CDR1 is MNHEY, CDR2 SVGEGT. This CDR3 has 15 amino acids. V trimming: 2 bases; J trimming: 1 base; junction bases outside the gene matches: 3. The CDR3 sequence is CASSYGGQGTDTQYF. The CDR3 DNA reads TGTGCCAGCAGTTACGGTGGACAGGGCACAGATACGCAGTATTTT.

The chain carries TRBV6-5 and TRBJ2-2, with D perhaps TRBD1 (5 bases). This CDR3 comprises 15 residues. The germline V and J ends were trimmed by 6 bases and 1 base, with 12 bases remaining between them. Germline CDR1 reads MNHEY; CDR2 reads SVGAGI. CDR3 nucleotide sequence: TGTGCCAGCAGACAGACAGCTCAGAACACCGGGGAGCTGTTTTTT. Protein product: CASRQTAQNTGELFF.

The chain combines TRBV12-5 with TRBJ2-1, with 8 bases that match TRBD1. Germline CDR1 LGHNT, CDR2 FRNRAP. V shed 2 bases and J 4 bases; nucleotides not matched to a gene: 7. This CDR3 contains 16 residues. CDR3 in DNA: TGTGCTAGTGGTTTGTCGACAGGGGCCGGGTACAATGAGCAGTTCTTC. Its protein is CASGLSTGAGYNEQFF.

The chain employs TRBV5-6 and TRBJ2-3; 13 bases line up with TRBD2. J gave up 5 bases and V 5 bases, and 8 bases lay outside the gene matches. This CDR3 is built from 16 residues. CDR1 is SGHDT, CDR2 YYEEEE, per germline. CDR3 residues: CASRLRTSGGRDTQYF. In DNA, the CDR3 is TGTGCCAGCAGATTACGGACTAGCGGGGGACGAGATACGCAGTATTTT.

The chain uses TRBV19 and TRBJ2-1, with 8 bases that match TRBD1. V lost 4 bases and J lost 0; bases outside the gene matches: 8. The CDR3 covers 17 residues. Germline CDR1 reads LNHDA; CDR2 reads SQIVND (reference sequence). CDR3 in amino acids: CASSTRTGSSSYNEQFF. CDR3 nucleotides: TGTGCCAGTAGTACCCGGACAGGGTCTAGCTCCTACAATGAGCAGTTCTTC.

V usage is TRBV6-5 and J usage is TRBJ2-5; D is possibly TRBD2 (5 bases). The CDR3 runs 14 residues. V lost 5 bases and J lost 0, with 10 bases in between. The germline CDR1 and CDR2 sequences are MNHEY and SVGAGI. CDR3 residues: CASSPQTNQETQYF. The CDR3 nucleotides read TGTGCCAGCAGTCCCCAGACTAACCAAGAGACCCAGTACTTC.

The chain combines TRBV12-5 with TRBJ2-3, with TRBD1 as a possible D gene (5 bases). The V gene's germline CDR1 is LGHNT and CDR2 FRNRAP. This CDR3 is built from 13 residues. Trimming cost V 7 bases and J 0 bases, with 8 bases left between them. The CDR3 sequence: CASADSSTDTQYF. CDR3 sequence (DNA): TGTGCTAGTGCCGACAGTAGCACAGATACGCAGTATTTT.

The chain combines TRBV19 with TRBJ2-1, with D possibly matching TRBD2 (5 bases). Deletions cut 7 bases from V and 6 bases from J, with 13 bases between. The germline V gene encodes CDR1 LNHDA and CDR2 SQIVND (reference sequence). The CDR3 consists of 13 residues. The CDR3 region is CASNQRSGNEQFF. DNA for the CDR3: TGTGCCAGTAACCAGCGGTCCGGCAATGAGCAGTTCTTC.

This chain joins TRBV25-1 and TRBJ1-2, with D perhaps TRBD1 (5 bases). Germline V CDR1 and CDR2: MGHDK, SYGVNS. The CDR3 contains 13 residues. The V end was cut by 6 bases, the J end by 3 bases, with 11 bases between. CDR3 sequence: CASRPGLDYGYTF. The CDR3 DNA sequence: TGTGCCAGCAGACCGGGACTTGACTATGGCTACACCTTC.

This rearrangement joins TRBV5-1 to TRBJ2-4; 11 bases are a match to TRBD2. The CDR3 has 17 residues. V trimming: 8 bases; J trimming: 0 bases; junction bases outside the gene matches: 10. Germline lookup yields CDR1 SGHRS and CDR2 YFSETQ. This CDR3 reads CASETRLAGRAKNIQYF. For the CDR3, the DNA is TGCGCCAGTGAGACCAGACTAGCGGGACGAGCCAAAAACATTCAGTACTTC.

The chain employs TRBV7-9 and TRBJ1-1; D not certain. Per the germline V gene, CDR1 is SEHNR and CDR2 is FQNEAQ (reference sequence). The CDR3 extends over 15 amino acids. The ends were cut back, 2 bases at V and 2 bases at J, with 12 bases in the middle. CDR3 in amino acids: CASSLRQTGNTEAFF. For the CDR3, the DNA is TGTGCCAGCAGCTTAAGGCAGACTGGTAACACTGAAGCTTTCTTT.

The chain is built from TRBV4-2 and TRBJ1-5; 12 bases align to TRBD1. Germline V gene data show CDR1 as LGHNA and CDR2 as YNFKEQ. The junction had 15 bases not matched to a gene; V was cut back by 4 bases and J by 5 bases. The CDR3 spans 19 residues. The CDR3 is CASSLTRDRGHSVDQPQHF. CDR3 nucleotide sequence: TGTGCCAGCAGCCTCACCAGGGACAGGGGGCATTCGGTCGATCAGCCCCAGCATTTT.

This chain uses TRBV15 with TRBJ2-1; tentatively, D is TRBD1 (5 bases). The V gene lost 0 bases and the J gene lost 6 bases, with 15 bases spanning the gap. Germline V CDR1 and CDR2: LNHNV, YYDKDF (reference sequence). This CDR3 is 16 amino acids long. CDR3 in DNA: TGTGCCACCAGCAGAGATGTTGCCGCAGGGCGCAATGAGCAGTTCTTC. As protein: CATSRDVAAGRNEQFF.

The CDR3 here is CSATSHNEQFF. The CDR3 coding sequence is TGCAGTGCTACTAGCCACAATGAGCAGTTCTTC. The chain carries TRBV20-1 and TRBJ2-1; tentatively, D is TRBD2 (5 bases). V was cut by 4 bases and J by 5 bases, with 6 bases left in between. The V gene's germline CDR1 is DFQATT and CDR2 SNEGSKA (reference sequence). The CDR3 loop spans 11 amino acids.

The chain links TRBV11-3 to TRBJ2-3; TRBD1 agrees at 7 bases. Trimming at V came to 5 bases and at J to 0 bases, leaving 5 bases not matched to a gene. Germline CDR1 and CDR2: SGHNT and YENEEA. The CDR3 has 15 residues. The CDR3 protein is CASSRRQGSTDTQYF. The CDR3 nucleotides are TGTGCCAGCAGCCGACGACAGGGTAGCACAGATACGCAGTATTTT.

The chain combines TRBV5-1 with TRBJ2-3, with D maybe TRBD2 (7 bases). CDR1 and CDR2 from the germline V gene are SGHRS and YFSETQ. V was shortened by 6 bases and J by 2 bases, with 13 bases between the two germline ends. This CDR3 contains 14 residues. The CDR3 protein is CASNPGGPTDTQYF. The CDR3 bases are TGCGCCAGCAACCCCGGGGGGCCCACAGATACGCAGTATTTT.

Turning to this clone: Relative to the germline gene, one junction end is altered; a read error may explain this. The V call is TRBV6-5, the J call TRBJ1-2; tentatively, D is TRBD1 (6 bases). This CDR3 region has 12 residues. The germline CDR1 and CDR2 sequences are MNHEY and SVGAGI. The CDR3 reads CASSYPEGQEAF. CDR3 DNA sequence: TGTGCCAGCAGTTACCCAGAGGGACAAGAGGCCTTC.

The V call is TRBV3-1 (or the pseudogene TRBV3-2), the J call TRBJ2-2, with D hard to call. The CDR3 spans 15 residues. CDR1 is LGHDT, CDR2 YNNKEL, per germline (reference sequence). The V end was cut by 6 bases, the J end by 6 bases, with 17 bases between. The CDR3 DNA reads TGTGCCAGCAGTCCTAGTCTCCCTAACGCCGGGGAGCTGTTTTTT. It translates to CASSPSLPNAGELFF.

CDR3: CASSQDLVVETTDTQYF. The CDR3 DNA follows: TGCGCCAGCAGCCAAGATTTGGTGGTGGAGACCACAGATACGCAGTATTTT. V is TRBV4-1 and J is TRBJ2-3; D uncertain. The CDR3 consists of 17 residues. Trimming took 0 bases from V and 2 from J, leaving 15 bases between them. CDR1 and CDR2 (germline): MGHRA, YSYEKL.

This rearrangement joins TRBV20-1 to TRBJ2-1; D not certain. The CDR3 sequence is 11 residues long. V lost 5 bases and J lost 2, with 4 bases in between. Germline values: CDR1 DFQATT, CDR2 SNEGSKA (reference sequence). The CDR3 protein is CSALTYNEQFF. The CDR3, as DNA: TGCAGTGCTTTAACCTACAATGAGCAGTTCTTC.

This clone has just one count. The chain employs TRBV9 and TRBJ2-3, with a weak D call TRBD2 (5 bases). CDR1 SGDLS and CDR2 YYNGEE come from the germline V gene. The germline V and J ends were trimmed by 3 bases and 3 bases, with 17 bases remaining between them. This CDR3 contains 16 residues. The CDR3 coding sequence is TGTGCCAGCAGCGCGGACCTTAGAGGGTGGACAGATACGCAGTATTTT. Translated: CASSADLRGWTDTQYF.

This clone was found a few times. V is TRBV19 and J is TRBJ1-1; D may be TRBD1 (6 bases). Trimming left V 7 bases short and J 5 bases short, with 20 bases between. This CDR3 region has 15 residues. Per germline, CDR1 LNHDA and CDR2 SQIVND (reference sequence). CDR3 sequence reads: CASTNPSTGYTEAFF. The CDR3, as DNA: TGTGCCAGTACTAATCCCTCAACAGGGTATACTGAAGCTTTCTTT.